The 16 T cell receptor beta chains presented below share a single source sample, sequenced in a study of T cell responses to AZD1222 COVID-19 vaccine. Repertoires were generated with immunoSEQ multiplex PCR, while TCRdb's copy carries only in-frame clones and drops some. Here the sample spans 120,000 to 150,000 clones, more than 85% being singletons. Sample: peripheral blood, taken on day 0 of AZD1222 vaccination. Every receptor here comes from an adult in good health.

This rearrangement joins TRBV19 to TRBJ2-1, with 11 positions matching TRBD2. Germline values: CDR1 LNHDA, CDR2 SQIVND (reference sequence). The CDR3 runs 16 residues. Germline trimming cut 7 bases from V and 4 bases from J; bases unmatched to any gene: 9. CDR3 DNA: TGTGCCAGTATCCCCTCCACTAGCGGGAGTTACAATGAGCAGTTCTTC. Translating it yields CASIPSTSGSYNEQFF.

The CDR3, as DNA: TGTGCCAGCAGCACAGGGTCCAATCAGCCCCAGCATTTT. It specifies CASSTGSNQPQHF. The rearrangement uses TRBV7-9 and TRBJ1-5, with TRBD1 as a possible D gene (6 bases). This CDR3 region has 13 residues. Looked up from germline, CDR1 is SEHNR and CDR2 is FQNEAQ (reference sequence). V was clipped by 5 bases and J by 3 bases, with 8 bases between them.

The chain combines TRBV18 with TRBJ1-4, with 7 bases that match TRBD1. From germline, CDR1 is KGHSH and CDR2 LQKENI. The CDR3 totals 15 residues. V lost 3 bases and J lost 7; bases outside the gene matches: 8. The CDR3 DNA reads TGTGCCAGCTCACCTACTACAGGGGCGGGTGAAAAACTGTTTTTT. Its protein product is CASSPTTGAGEKLFF.

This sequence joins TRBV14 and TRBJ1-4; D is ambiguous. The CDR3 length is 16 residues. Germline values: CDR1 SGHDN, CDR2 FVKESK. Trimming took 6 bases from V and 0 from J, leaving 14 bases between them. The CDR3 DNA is TGTGCCAGCAGTCCGAGGACGGGGACAACTAATGAAAAACTGTTTTTT. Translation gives CASSPRTGTTNEKLFF.

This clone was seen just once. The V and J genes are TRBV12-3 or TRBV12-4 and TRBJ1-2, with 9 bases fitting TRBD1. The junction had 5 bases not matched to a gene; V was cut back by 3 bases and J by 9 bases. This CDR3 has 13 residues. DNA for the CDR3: TGTGCCAGCAGTTTTGGACAGGGGAAGAGCTACACCTTC. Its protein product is CASSFGQGKSYTF.

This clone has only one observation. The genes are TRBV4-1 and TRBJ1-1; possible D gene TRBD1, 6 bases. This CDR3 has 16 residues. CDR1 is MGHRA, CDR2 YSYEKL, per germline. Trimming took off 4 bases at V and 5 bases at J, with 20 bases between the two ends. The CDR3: CASSLGRTGSGTEAFF. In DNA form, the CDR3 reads TGCGCCAGCAGCCTCGGCCGAACAGGGTCGGGGACTGAAGCTTTCTTT.

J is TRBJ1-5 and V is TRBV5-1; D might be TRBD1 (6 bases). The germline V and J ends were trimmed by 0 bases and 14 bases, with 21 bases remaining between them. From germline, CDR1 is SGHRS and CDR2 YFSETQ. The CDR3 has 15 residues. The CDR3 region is CASSLAEGDVGGKHF. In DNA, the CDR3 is TGCGCCAGCAGCTTGGCGGAGGGGGATGTCGGAGGAAAGCATTTT.

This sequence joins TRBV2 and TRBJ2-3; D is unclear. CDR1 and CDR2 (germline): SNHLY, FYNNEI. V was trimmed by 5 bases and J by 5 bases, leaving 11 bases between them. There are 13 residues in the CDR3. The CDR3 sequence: CASSQSGRDTQYF. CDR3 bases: TGTGCCAGCAGTCAGTCTGGCCGAGATACGCAGTATTTT.

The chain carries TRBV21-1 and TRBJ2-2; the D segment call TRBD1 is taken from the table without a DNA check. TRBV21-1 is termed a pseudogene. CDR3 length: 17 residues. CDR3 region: CASSKAGRTGTSGELFF. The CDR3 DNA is TGTGCCAGCAGCAAAGCAGGCAGAACAGGTACGTCGGGGGAGCTGTTTTTT.

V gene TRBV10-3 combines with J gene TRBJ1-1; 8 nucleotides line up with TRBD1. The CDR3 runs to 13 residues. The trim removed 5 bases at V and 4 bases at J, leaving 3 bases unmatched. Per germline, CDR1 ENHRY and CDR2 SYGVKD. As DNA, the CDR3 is TGTGCCATCAGTACAGGGGGGGGCACTGAAGCTTTCTTT. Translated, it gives CAISTGGGTEAFF.

The chain's CDR3 is CASSLRGDVEAFF. CDR3 DNA: TGCGCCAGCAGCTTACGGGGGGATGTTGAAGCTTTCTTT. The rearrangement uses TRBV5-1 and TRBJ1-1; maybe TRBD1 (5 bases). This CDR3 is 13 amino acids long. CDR1 SGHRS and CDR2 YFSETQ come from the germline V gene. V lost 2 bases and J 7 bases, leaving 12 bases between the germline ends.

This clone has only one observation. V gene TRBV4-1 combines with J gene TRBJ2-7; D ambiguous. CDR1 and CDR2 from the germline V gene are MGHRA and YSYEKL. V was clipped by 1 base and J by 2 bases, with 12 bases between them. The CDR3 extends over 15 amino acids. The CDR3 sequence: CASSQAFLVTYEQYF. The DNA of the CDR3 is TGCGCCAGCAGCCAAGCCTTCCTGGTAACCTACGAGCAGTACTTC.

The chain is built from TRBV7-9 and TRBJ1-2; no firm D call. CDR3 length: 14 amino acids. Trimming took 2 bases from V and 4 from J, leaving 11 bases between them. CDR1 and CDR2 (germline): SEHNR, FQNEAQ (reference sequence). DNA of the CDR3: TGTGCCAGCAGCTTATCGGGCGGGCCCTATGGCTACACCTTC. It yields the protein CASSLSGGPYGYTF.

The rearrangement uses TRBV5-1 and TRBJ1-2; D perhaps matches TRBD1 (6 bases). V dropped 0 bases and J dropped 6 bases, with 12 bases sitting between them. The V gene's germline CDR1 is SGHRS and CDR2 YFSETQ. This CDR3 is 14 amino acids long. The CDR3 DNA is TGCGCCAGCAGCTTGGATGGGGGCTCGAATGGCTACACCTTC. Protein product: CASSLDGGSNGYTF.

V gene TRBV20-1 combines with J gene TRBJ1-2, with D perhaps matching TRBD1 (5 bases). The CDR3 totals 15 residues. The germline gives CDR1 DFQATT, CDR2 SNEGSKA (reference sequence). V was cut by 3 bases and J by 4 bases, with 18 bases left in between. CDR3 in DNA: TGCAGTGCTAGTGCCGCCGGGGCGCCGGGCTATGGCTACACCTTC. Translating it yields CSASAAGAPGYGYTF.

The CDR3 nucleotides read TGTGCCAGTAGTGCGAGGCCCGCGAACACTGAAGCTTTCTTT. As protein: CASSARPANTEAFF. This sequence joins TRBV19 and TRBJ1-1; D not certain. From germline, CDR1 is LNHDA and CDR2 SQIVND (reference sequence). The germline V and J ends were trimmed by 5 bases and 1 base, with 11 bases remaining between them. The CDR3 has 14 amino acids.